One sample yielded the 32 T cell receptor beta chains listed below, sequenced in a study of CD8 T cells in Susac syndrome (dated by TCRdb to the late 2010s). The library was made by the immunoSEQ multiplex PCR assay. RNA was extracted using the RNeasy kit, and roughly 0.45 to 1 ug of the RNA was reverse transcribed with random hexamers. TCRdb trimmed the raw reads at Q25, called clones with MiXCR and kept productive beta chains. Rows merge per CDR3 protein into single entries with the most common DNA and genes. The sample table shows 84,000 or so distinct CDR3 sequences, and over 90% are seen once. The ten top clones hold roughly 0.46% of the sample. The source material was CD8+ T cells from PBMCs. Every receptor here comes from a human donor with Susac syndrome.

J is TRBJ2-5 and V is TRBV15; the match to TRBD2 covers 12 bases. The CDR3 is made up of 17 amino acids. Germline V lookup: CDR1 LNHNV, CDR2 YYDKDF (reference sequence). The trim removed 0 bases at V and 2 bases at J, leaving 4 bases unmatched. The CDR3 DNA reads as TGTGCCACCAGCAGAGAGGGTGGACTAGCGGGGCAAGAGACCCAGTACTTC. Residues: CATSREGGLAGQETQYF. The full variable domain, its missing parts supplied by reference TRBV15 and TRBJ2-5, is DAMVIQNPRYQVTQFGKPVTLSCSQTLNHNVMYWYQQKSSQAPKLLFHYYDKDFNNEADTPDNFQSRRPNTSFCFLDIRSPGLGDTAMYLCATSREGGLAGQETQYFGPGTRLLVL.

This rearrangement joins TRBV20-1 to TRBJ2-3; no reliable D call. Deletions cut 0 bases from V and 4 bases from J, with 8 bases between. This CDR3 is built from 13 residues. Germline CDR1 reads DFQATT; CDR2 reads SNEGSKA (reference sequence). CDR3 region: CSARDPLPDTQYF. DNA of the CDR3: TGCAGTGCTAGAGATCCCCTCCCAGATACGCAGTATTTT.

This chain links TRBV20-1 with TRBJ2-2; 12 bases line up with TRBD2. The CDR3 length is 14 residues. Germline values: CDR1 DFQATT, CDR2 SNEGSKA (reference sequence). The V and J ends lost 7 bases and 1 base, in that order; junction bases with no gene match: 1. The CDR3 loop is CSGTSGMNTGELFF. In DNA, the CDR3 is TGCAGTGGGACTAGCGGGATGAACACCGGGGAGCTGTTTTTT.

V and J are TRBV5-1 and TRBJ2-1, with D hard to call. CDR3 size: 13 residues. Trimming removed 1 base at V and 5 bases at J, with 7 bases between. Germline V lookup: CDR1 SGHRS, CDR2 YFSETQ. CDR3 DNA sequence: TGCGCCAGCAGCTTGACACAGAACAATGAGCAGTTCTTC. The encoded protein is CASSLTQNNEQFF.

This chain connects TRBV13 to TRBJ1-1; D uncertain. This CDR3 spans 15 amino acids. Germline CDR1 and CDR2: PRHDT and FYEKMQ (reference sequence). V lost 7 bases and J lost 1, with 16 bases in between. The CDR3 region is CASTRAGSWNTEAFF. In nucleotides, the CDR3 is TGTGCCAGCACTCGGGCAGGATCGTGGAACACTGAAGCTTTCTTT. Complete variable domain (other parts from reference TRBV13 and TRBJ1-1): AAGVIQSPRHLIKEKRETATLKCYPIPRHDTVYWYQQGPGQDPQFLISFYEKMQSDKGSIPDRFSAQQFSDYHSELNMSSLELGDSALYFCASTRAGSWNTEAFFGQGTRLTVV.

The genes are TRBV7-8 and TRBJ2-1; possible D gene TRBD2, 5 bases. V was trimmed by 1 base and J by 9 bases, leaving 10 bases between them. This CDR3 comprises 13 residues. Germline values: CDR1 SGHVS, CDR2 FQNEAQ. The CDR3, as DNA: TGTGCCAGCAGCTTAGGGACTTCGCCTGAGCAGTTCTTC. Translating it yields CASSLGTSPEQFF.

This clonotype was observed once. The J gene is TRBJ2-1, the V gene TRBV7-3; D perhaps matches TRBD2 (6 bases). CDR3 length equals 14 residues. V was shortened by 5 bases and J by 5 bases, with 13 bases between the two germline ends. CDR1 is SGHTA and CDR2 is FQGTGA in the germline V gene. CDR3 region: CASSPDGGNNEQFF. The DNA of the CDR3 is TGTGCCAGCAGCCCAGACGGAGGGAACAATGAGCAGTTCTTC.

This rearrangement joins TRBV29-1 to TRBJ1-2; D possibly corresponds to TRBD1 (6 bases). Germline V CDR1 and CDR2: SQVTM, ANQGSEA. Trimming removed 5 bases at V and 7 bases at J, with 11 bases between. The CDR3 has 11 amino acids. CDR3 protein: CSVWGAGGYTF. For the CDR3, the DNA is TGCAGCGTTTGGGGGGCGGGTGGCTACACCTTC.

The V call is TRBV3-1, the J call TRBJ1-1; TRBD1 might be the D (6 bases). The germline V gene encodes CDR1 LGHDT and CDR2 YNNKEL (reference sequence). The CDR3 has 16 residues. With 0 bases removed from V and 4 bases from J, the gap between germline ends came to 15 bases. The CDR3 sequence is CASSQDKPSGATEAFF. CDR3 DNA sequence: TGTGCCAGCAGCCAAGACAAGCCCTCGGGGGCCACTGAAGCTTTCTTT. The full variable domain, its missing parts supplied by reference TRBV3-1 and TRBJ1-1, is DTAVSQTPKYLVTQMGNDKSIKCEQNLGHDTMYWYKQDSKKFLKIMFSYNNKELIINETVPNRFSPKSPDKAHLNLHINSLELGDSAVYFCASSQDKPSGATEAFFGQGTRLTVV.

The chain has TRBV2 and TRBJ1-4, with D perhaps matching TRBD1 (5 bases). In germline, CDR1 is SNHLY, CDR2 FYNNEI. The CDR3 has 15 amino acids. V was shortened by 1 base and J by 4 bases, with 10 bases between the two germline ends. CDR3 in DNA: TGTGCCAGCAGTGAAGGGAACAGGAATAATGAAAAACTGTTTTTT. Amino acids: CASSEGNRNNEKLFF.

This clonotype was seen more than once but under ten times. V and J are TRBV30 and TRBJ1-1; tentatively, D is TRBD1 (5 bases). The CDR3 extends over 12 amino acids. Per the germline V gene, CDR1 is GTSNPN and CDR2 is SVGIG (reference sequence). The V gene lost 3 bases and the J gene lost 8 bases, with 13 bases spanning the gap. The CDR3 reads CAWSDPRDEAFF. The CDR3 bases are TGTGCCTGGAGCGATCCCCGGGACGAAGCTTTCTTT.

The rearrangement links TRBV7-9 to TRBJ2-1; D gene uncertain. The CDR3 has 15 amino acids. Trimming removed 1 base at V and 0 bases at J, with 7 bases between. The germline V gene has CDR1 SEHNR and CDR2 FQNEAQ (reference sequence). CDR3 DNA sequence: TGTGCCAGCAGCTTAGGACACAGCTCCTACAATGAGCAGTTCTTC. It yields the protein CASSLGHSSYNEQFF.

The V and J genes are TRBV30 and TRBJ2-1; maybe TRBD2 (6 bases). Germline V lookup: CDR1 GTSNPN, CDR2 SVGIG (reference sequence). The CDR3 runs to 14 residues. Deletions cut 7 bases from V and 0 bases from J, with 13 bases between. CDR3 protein: CASSTRSSYNEQFF. Here the CDR3 DNA reads TGTGCCTCCTCGACTAGGAGCTCCTACAATGAGCAGTTCTTC.

The chain carries TRBV29-1 and TRBJ1-5; maybe TRBD1 (5 bases). The CDR3 consists of 13 residues. In germline, CDR1 is SQVTM, CDR2 ANQGSEA. V dropped 5 bases and J dropped 2 bases, with 10 bases sitting between them. The CDR3 loop reads CSVMGDGNQPQHF. CDR3 sequence (DNA): TGCAGCGTTATGGGGGACGGCAATCAGCCCCAGCATTTT.

The chain recombines TRBV20-1 with TRBJ1-1; TRBD1 is a possible D gene (5 bases). V shed 3 bases and J shed 6 bases, with 17 bases lying between them. The CDR3 loop spans 14 amino acids. The germline gives CDR1 DFQATT, CDR2 SNEGSKA (reference sequence). The CDR3 DNA reads as TGCAGTGCTAGGGACTCTGGGGGTCCCCCTGAAGCTTTCTTT. Its translation: CSARDSGGPPEAFF.

This chain connects TRBV20-1 to TRBJ2-7, with D possibly being TRBD1 or TRBD2 (5 bases each). Trimming took off 4 bases at V and 2 bases at J, with 12 bases between the two ends. Germline V lookup: CDR1 DFQATT, CDR2 SNEGSKA (reference sequence). This CDR3 spans 13 amino acids. The CDR3 sequence: CSANTRDAYEQYF. The DNA for the CDR3 is TGCAGTGCTAACACCCGGGACGCCTACGAGCAGTACTTC.

The rearrangement joins TRBV23-1 to TRBJ2-7; a weak D match, TRBD1 (6 bases). TRBV23-1 is known as an ORF, though its function is uncertain. V was clipped by 6 bases and J by 5 bases, with 17 bases between them. The CDR3 loop spans 14 amino acids. CDR3 sequence reads: CASSDRRMAHEQYF. The CDR3 bases are TGCGCCAGCAGCGACAGGAGAATGGCGCACGAGCAGTACTTC.

The chain carries TRBV13 and TRBJ2-1; D not resolved. The V gene's germline CDR1 is PRHDT and CDR2 FYEKMQ (reference sequence). The germline V and J ends were trimmed by 3 bases and 8 bases, with 14 bases remaining between them. The CDR3 contains 14 residues. CDR3 nucleotide sequence: TGTGCCAGCAGCTTCGGCCGTCGTCCCGATGAGCAGTTCTTC. The encoded protein is CASSFGRRPDEQFF.

V is TRBV30 and J is TRBJ1-1; weak D call: TRBD1 (6 bases). Germline CDR1 is GTSNPN and CDR2 is SVGIG (reference sequence). The V end lost 2 bases, the J end lost 0 bases, and 13 bases lay between the germline ends. The CDR3 sequence is 15 residues long. DNA for the CDR3: TGTGCCTGGAGTCCTTATACAGGGTTGAACACTGAAGCTTTCTTT. The encoded protein is CAWSPYTGLNTEAFF.

The chain links TRBV7-9 to TRBJ2-7; D is possibly TRBD2 (5 bases). Between the trimmed V and J ends, which lost 4 bases and 7 bases, there was a span of 17 bases. The CDR3 is made up of 14 amino acids. The V gene's germline CDR1 is SEHNR and CDR2 FQNEAQ (reference sequence). The CDR3 loop is CASSSPGFKGEQYF. CDR3 DNA: TGTGCCAGCAGCTCCCCGGGATTCAAAGGGGAGCAGTACTTC.

This rearrangement joins TRBV9 to TRBJ2-5; TRBD1 or TRBD2 may be the D gene (5 bases each). The CDR3 totals 13 residues. V dropped 4 bases and J dropped 4 bases, with 11 bases sitting between them. CDR1 and CDR2 (germline): SGDLS, YYNGEE. The CDR3 loop reads CASSPGARETQYF. CDR3 in DNA: TGTGCCAGCAGCCCCGGGGCACGAGAGACCCAGTACTTC. The complete variable domain, with remaining parts taken from reference TRBV9 and TRBJ2-5, reads DSGVTQTPKHLITATGQRVTLRCSPRSGDLSVYWYQQSLDQGLQFLIQYYNGEERAKGNILERFSAQQFPDLHSELNLSSLELGDSALYFCASSPGARETQYFGPGTRLLVL.

The chain joins TRBV6-2 or TRBV6-3 to TRBJ2-7; D perhaps matches TRBD1 (6 bases). Germline CDR1 is MNHEY and CDR2 is SVGEGT. Trimming cost V 2 bases and J 3 bases, with 8 bases left between them. The CDR3 contains 13 residues. The CDR3, as DNA: TGTGCCAGCAGTTACGGGACACTCTACGAGCAGTACTTC. This encodes CASSYGTLYEQYF.

This chain connects TRBV20-1 to TRBJ2-1; 9 nucleotides agree with TRBD2. The CDR3 covers 14 residues. V trimming: 2 bases; J trimming: 7 bases; junction bases outside the gene matches: 6. Germline values: CDR1 DFQATT, CDR2 SNEGSKA (reference sequence). The CDR3, as DNA: TGCAGTGCTAGACTCGCGGGAGGGTTTAATGAGCAGTTCTTC. This sequence encodes CSARLAGGFNEQFF.

V usage is TRBV29-1 and J usage is TRBJ1-2; TRBD1 matches at 9 bases. The CDR3 extends over 16 amino acids. V lost 5 bases to trimming and J lost 3 bases; unmatched junction nucleotides: 13. Germline CDR1 and CDR2: SQVTM and ANQGSEA. CDR3 bases: TGCAGCGTTCCTTCAAGGGCGGGACAGGGAGACTATGGCTACACCTTC. Encoded protein: CSVPSRAGQGDYGYTF.

The chain is built from TRBV29-1 and TRBJ2-1; TRBD1 matches at 7 bases. V dropped 4 bases and J dropped 1; count of bases not matched to a gene: 10. Germline CDR1 reads SQVTM; CDR2 reads ANQGSEA. CDR3 length: 16 residues. The CDR3 protein is CSVVEGTGESYNEQFF. The CDR3 bases are TGCAGCGTTGTTGAAGGTACAGGGGAATCCTACAATGAGCAGTTCTTC.

The rearrangement links TRBV5-6 to TRBJ1-2, with a possible D match to TRBD1 (5 bases). Germline V gene data show CDR1 as SGHDT and CDR2 as YYEEEE. This CDR3 region has 14 residues. Trimming pared 4 bases from V and 8 bases from J, leaving 18 bases between. Written as DNA, the CDR3 is TGTGCCAGCAGCCCGGGGACGGTAGCGTGGGGCTACACCTTC. This codes for CASSPGTVAWGYTF.

The J gene is TRBJ2-2, the V gene TRBV4-2; D is perhaps TRBD1 or TRBD2 (5 bases each). The CDR3 has 14 residues. V lost 3 bases and J 3 bases, leaving 8 bases between the germline ends. Germline CDR1 is LGHNA and CDR2 is YNFKEQ. The CDR3 sequence is CASSHGADTGELFF. The DNA of the CDR3 is TGTGCCAGCAGCCACGGGGCGGACACCGGGGAGCTGTTTTTT.

This clonotype was found a few times. This chain connects TRBV5-6 to TRBJ2-7; unclear D gene. The CDR3 has 13 residues. Germline CDR1 and CDR2: SGHDT and YYEEEE. V was pared by 2 bases and J by 2 bases, with 8 bases between. CDR3 nucleotide sequence: TGTGCCAGCAGCTTTGGCAGTACCTACGAGCAGTACTTC. This sequence encodes CASSFGSTYEQYF.

This rearrangement joins TRBV29-1 to TRBJ2-5, with a possible D match to TRBD2 (6 bases). Germline V gene data show CDR1 as SQVTM and CDR2 as ANQGSEA. Trimming took off 4 bases at V and 4 bases at J, with 25 bases between the two ends. The CDR3 spans 17 residues. CDR3 bases: TGCAGCGTTGGTAACAGGACGGGGACTTCAAGGGGAGAGACCCAGTACTTC. It specifies CSVGNRTGTSRGETQYF. The full variable domain, with the rest looked up from reference TRBV29-1 and TRBJ2-5, is SAVISQKPSRDICQRGTSLTIQCQVDSQVTMMFWYRQQPGQSLTLIATANQGSEATYESGFVIDKFPISRPNLTFSTLTVSNMSPEDSSIYLCSVGNRTGTSRGETQYFGPGTRLLVL.

CDR3 in DNA: TGTGCCACCAGTGACTCCGGGACAGGGTTGAGTGCAGATACGCAGTATTTT. It codes for CATSDSGTGLSADTQYF. The V call is TRBV24-1, the J call TRBJ2-3, with 9 bases aligning to TRBD1. CDR1 is KGHDR, CDR2 SFDVKD, per germline. The V segment lost 4 bases and the J segment 4 bases; nucleotides outside the gene matches: 11. CDR3 length: 17 residues.

This clonotype was seen only once. The CDR3 bases are TGTGCCAGCAGCTTCGGAGACTCTAACAATGAGCAGTTCTTC. Translated: CASSFGDSNNEQFF. The chain recombines TRBV7-9 with TRBJ2-1; D gene unclear. The V end was cut by 3 bases, the J end by 5 bases, with 11 bases between. From germline, CDR1 is SEHNR and CDR2 FQNEAQ (reference sequence). The CDR3 extends over 14 amino acids. Full variable domain (missing parts from reference TRBV7-9 and TRBJ2-1): DTGVSQNPRHKITKRGQNVTFRCDPISEHNRLYWYRQTLGQGPEFLTYFQNEAQLEKSRLLSDRFSAERPKGSFSTLEIQRTEQGDSAMYLCASSFGDSNNEQFFGPGTRLTVL.

The chain has TRBV20-1 and TRBJ2-7; D is unclear. CDR3 length: 11 residues. The V gene's germline CDR1 is DFQATT and CDR2 SNEGSKA (reference sequence). Trimming took off 4 bases at V and 3 bases at J, with 7 bases between the two ends. The CDR3 bases are TGCAGTGCTACCGACGGCTACGAGCAGTACTTC. This encodes CSATDGYEQYF.